This T cell receptor (beta chain) comes out of a study of CD8 T cells in Susac syndrome. Control patients had untreated stable or active relapsing-remitting multiple sclerosis by revised McDonald criteria. The germline V gene has CDR1 KGHDR and CDR2 SFDVKD. V lost 5 bases to trimming and J lost 4 bases; unmatched junction nucleotides: 10. CDR3 length equals 17 residues. Reverse transcription used about 0.45 to 1 ug RNA and random hexamers. A multiplex approach, immunoSEQ multiplex PCR, amplified TCR beta CDR3 across 54 Vbeta and 13 Jbeta. Each CDR3 protein gets one entry after TCRdb re-called the immunoSEQ multiplex PCR reads with MiXCR. The sample comprises approximately 150,000 distinct CDR3 sequences, 85% to 95% of which are singletons, and over 0.095% rests with the top ten.

The specimen was CD4+ T cells from PBMCs. The TCR was taken from a human donor with multiple sclerosis. The V gene is TRBV24-1, the J gene TRBJ2-1, with TRBD2 matching over 10 bases. This chain's CDR3 is CATSVFSGRRTYNEQFF. The DNA for the CDR3 is TGTGCCACCAGTGTTTTTAGCGGGAGGCGAACTTACAATGAGCAGTTCTTC.